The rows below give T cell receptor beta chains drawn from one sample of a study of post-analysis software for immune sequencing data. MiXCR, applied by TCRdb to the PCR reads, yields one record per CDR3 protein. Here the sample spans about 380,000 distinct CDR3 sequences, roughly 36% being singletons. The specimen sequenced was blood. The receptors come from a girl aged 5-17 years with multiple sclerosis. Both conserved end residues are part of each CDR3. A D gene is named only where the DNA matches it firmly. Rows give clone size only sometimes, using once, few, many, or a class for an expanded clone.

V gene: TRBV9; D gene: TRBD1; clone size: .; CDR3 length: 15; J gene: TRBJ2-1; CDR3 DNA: TGTGCCAGCAGCGACACAGGGGGTAACTACAATGAGCAGTTCTTC; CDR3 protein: CASSDTGGNYNEQFF
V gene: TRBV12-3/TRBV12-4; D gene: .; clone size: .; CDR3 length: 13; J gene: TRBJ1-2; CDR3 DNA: TGTGCCAGCAGTTTACAGGGCGACCATGGCTACACCTTC; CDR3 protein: CASSLQGDHGYTF
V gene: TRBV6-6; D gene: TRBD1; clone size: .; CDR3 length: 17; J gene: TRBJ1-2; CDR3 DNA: TGTGCCAGCAGTTACTCCGGGACAGGGGCCCTAGGGTATGGCTACACCTTC; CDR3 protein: CASSYSGTGALGYGYTF
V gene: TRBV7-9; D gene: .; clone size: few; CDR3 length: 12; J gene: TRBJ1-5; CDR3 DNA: TGTGCCAGCAGTTTGGAAAATCAGCCCCAGCATTTT; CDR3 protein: CASSLENQPQHF
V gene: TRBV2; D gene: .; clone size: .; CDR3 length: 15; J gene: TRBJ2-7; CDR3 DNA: TGTGCCAGCAGTGAATTGATCGGCAGGGGTTACGAGCAGTACTTC; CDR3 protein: CASSELIGRGYEQYF
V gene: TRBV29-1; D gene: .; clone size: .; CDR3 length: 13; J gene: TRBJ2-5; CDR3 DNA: TGCAGCGTTGTCGGTCAGGGTTTCGAGACCCAGTACTTC; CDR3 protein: CSVVGQGFETQYF
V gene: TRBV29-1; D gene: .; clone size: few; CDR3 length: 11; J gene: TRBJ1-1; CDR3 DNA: TGCAGCGTTACACCGAACACTGAAGCTTTCTTT; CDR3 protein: CSVTPNTEAFF
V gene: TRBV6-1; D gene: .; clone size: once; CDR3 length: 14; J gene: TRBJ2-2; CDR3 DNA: TGTGCCAGCAGTGAATTTGGGGGAGCCGGGGAGCTGTTTTTT; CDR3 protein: CASSEFGGAGELFF
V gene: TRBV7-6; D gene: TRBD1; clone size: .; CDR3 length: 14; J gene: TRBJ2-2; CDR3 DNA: TGTGCCAGCAGCTTAGGCCAGGGGGACGGGGAGCTGTTTTTT; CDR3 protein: CASSLGQGDGELFF
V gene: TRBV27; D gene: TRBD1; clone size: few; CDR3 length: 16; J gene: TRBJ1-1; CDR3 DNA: TGTGCCAGCAGTCCACGGGACAGGGATTGGGACACTGAAGCTTTCTTT; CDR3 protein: CASSPRDRDWDTEAFF
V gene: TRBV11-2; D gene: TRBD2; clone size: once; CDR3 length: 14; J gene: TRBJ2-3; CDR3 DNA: TGTGCCAGCATCGGACTAGCGGCCCCAGATGCGCAGTATTTT; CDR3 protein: CASIGLAAPDAQYF
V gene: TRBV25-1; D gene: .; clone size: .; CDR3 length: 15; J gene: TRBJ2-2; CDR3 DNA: TGTGCCAGCAGTGATCATGGGGCCAACACCGGGGAGCTGTTTTTT; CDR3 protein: CASSDHGANTGELFF
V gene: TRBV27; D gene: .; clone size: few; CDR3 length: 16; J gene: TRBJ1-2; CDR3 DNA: TGTGCCAGCAGTCGCGACAGCCGATCGAGCTTTCGGGGCTACACCTTC; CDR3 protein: CASSRDSRSSFRGYTF
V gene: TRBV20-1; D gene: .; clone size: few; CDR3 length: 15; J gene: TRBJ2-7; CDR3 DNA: TGCAGTGCTAGAGATTCCAGCGTGGCATCCTACGAGCAGTACTTC; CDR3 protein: CSARDSSVASYEQYF
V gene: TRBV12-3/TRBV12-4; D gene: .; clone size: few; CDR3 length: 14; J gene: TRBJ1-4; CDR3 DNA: TGTGCCAGCAGTTTCGAAGGGGCGGGGGAAAAACTGTTTTTT; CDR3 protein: CASSFEGAGEKLFF
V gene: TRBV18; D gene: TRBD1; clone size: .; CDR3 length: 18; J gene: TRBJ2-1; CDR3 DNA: TGCGCCAGCTCACTGTTAACAGGGGCTGGTGACCTCTACAATGAGCAGTTCTTC; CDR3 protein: CASSLLTGAGDLYNEQFF
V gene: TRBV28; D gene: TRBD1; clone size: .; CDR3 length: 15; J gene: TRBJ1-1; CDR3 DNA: TGTGCCAGCAGTTTATCGGGACAGCTGCTAGGTGAAGCTTTCTTT; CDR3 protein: CASSLSGQLLGEAFF
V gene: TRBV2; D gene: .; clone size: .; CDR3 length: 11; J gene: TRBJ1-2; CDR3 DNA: TGTGCCAGCAGTGGCAACTATGGCTACACCTTC; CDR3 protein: CASSGNYGYTF
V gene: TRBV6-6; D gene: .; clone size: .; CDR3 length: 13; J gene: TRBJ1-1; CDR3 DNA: TGTGCCAGCAGTTACCAGCGGAACACTGAAGCTTTCTTT; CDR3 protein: CASSYQRNTEAFF
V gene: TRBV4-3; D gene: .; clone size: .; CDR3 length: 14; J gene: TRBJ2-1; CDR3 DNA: TGCGCCAGCAGCCAAGAAACGGCCTACAATGAGCAGTTCTTC; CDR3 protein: CASSQETAYNEQFF
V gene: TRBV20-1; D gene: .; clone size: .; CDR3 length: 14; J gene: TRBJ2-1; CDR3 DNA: TGCAGTGCTAGTACCTTGTTAATATACAATGAGCAGTTCTTC; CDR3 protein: CSASTLLIYNEQFF
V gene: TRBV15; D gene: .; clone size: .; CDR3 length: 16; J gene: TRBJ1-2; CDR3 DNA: TGTGCCACCAGCAGAGAGAGGACCAGAACCCTGTATGGCAACACCTTC; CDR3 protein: CATSRERTRTLYGNTF
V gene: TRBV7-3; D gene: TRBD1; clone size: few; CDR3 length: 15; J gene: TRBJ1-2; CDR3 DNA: TGTGCCAGCAGCATGACAGGGGGCGGCGACTATGGCTACACCTTC; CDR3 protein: CASSMTGGGDYGYTF
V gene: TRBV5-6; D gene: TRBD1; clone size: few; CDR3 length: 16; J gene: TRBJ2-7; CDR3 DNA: TGTGCCAGCAGCTTGAGGGCGACAGGGAAAATGGGCGAGCAGTACTTC; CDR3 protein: CASSLRATGKMGEQYF
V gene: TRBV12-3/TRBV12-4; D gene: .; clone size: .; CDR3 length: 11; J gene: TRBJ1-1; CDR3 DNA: TGTGCCAGCAGTTTCGAAGAGGGAGCTTTCTTT; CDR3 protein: CASSFEEGAFF
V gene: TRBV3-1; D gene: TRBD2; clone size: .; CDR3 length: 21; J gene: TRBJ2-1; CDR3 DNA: TGTGCCAGCAACCACCGATTTAATTCTCCAGCGGGGGGGCCGAGGTACAATGAGCAGTTCTTC; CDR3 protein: CASNHRFNSPAGGPRYNEQFF
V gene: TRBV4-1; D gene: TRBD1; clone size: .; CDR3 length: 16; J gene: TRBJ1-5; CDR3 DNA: TGCGCCAGCAGCCAAGGGACAGGTGGAAGCAATCAGCCCCAGCATTTT; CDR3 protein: CASSQGTGGSNQPQHF
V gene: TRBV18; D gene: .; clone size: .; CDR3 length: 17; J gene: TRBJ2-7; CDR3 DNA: TGTGCCAGCTCACCTATATACCCCGGGGAAAGGTCCTACGAGCAGTACTTC; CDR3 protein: CASSPIYPGERSYEQYF
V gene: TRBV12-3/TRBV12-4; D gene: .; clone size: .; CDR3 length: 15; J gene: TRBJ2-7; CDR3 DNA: TGTGCCAGCAGTTTAAATAGATTGGTGTCCTACGAGCAGTACTTC; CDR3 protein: CASSLNRLVSYEQYF
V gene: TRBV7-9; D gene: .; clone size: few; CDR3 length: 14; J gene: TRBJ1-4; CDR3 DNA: TGTGCCAGCAGCCGCCTGGAGAGTAATGAAAAACTGTTTTTT; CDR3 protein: CASSRLESNEKLFF
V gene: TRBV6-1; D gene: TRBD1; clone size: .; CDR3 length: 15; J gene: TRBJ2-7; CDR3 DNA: TGTGCCAGCAGTGAAGCAGGTGGACAGGGCTACGAGCAGTACTTC; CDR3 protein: CASSEAGGQGYEQYF
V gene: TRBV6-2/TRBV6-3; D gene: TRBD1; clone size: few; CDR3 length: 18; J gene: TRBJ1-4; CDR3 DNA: TGTGCCAGCAGTTACAGCCGGGACAGGGTTGCAACTAATGAAAAACTGTTTTTT; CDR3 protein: CASSYSRDRVATNEKLFF
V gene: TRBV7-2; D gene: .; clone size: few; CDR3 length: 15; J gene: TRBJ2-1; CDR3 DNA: TGTGCCAGCAGCATCCTCGGGGGCAGGGGCGATGAGCAGTTCTTC; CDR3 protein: CASSILGGRGDEQFF
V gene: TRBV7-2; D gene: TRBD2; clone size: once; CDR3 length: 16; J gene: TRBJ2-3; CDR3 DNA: TGTGCCAGCAGCTTAGACGGGGGGACTCGCACAGATACGCAGTATTTT; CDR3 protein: CASSLDGGTRTDTQYF
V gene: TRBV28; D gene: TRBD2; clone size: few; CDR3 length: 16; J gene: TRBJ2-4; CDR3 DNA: TGTGCCAGCAGTTTGGGGCTAGCGGGGGGGCATGGCATTCAGTACTTC; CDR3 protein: CASSLGLAGGHGIQYF
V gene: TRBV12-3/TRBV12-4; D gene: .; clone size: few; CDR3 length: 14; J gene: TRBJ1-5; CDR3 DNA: TGTGCCAGTAGTTTCGGGGGCCCTGATCAGCCCCAGCATTTT; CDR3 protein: CASSFGGPDQPQHF
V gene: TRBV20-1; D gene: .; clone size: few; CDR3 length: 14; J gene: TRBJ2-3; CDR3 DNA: TGCAGTGCTAGGCGGGATCTTGGGACAGATACGCAGTATTTT; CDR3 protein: CSARRDLGTDTQYF
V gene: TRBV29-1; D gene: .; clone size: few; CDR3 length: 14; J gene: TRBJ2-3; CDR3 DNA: TGCAGCGTAGATCCAGTGTTGGGCACAGATACGCAGTATTTT; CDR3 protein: CSVDPVLGTDTQYF
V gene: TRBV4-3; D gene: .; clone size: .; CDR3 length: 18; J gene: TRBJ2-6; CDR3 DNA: TGCGCCAGCAACCTACAGGGAGGGGGGGACTTTGGGGCCAACGTCCTGACTTTC; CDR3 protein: CASNLQGGGDFGANVLTF
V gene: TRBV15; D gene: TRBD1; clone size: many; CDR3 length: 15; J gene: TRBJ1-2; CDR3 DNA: TGTGCCACCAGCAGAGCCAGACAGGGGATAAGTGGCTACACCTTC; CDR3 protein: CATSRARQGISGYTF
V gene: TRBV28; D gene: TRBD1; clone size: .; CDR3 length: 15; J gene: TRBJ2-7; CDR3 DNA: TGTGCCAGCAGGGAGACTGGGACAGGTCGCTACGAGCAGTACTTC; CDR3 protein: CASRETGTGRYEQYF
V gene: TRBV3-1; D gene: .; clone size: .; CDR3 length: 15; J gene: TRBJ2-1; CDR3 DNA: TGTGCCAGCAGCCAAGAAGTTGGGATCTACAATGAGCAGTTCTTC; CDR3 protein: CASSQEVGIYNEQFF
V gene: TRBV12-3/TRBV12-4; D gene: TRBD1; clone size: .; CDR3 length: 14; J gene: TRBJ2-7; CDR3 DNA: TGTGCCAGCAGTTTGCCCAGGGGGCTGGGGGAGCAGTACTTC; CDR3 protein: CASSLPRGLGEQYF
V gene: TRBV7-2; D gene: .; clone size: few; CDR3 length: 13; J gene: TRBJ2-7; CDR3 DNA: TGTGCCAGCAGCTCACAGGGATACTACGAGCAGTACTTC; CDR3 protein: CASSSQGYYEQYF
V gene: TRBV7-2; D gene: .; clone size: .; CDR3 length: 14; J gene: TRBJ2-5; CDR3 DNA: TGTGCCAGCAGCTTAGTTACGTACCAAGAGACCCAGTACTTC; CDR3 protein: CASSLVTYQETQYF
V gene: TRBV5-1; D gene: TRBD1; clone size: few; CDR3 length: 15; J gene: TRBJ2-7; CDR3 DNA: TGCGCCAGCAGCGCCGTCGGGACAGGGCTCCACGAGCAGTACTTC; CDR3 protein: CASSAVGTGLHEQYF
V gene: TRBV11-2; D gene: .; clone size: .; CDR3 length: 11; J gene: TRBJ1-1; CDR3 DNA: TGTGCCAGCAGCGTACCGGGGGAAGCTTTCTTT; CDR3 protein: CASSVPGEAFF
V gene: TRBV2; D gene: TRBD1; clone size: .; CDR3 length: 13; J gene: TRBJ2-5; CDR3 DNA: TGTGCCAGCAAAAGGGACAGGGAAGAGACCCAGTACTTC; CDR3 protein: CASKRDREETQYF
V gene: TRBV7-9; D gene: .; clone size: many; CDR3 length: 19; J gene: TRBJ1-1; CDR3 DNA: TGTGCCAGCAGCTTAGGCGCTTTCCGGGACACCCCAGGGAACACTGAAGCTTTCTTT; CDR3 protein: CASSLGAFRDTPGNTEAFF
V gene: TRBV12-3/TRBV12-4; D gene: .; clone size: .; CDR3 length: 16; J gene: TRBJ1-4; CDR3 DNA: TGTGCCAGCACCCGACGGGCAGGCCTAACTAATGAAAAACTGTTTTTT; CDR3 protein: CASTRRAGLTNEKLFF
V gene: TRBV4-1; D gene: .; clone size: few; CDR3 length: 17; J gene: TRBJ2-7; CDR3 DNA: TGCGCCAGCAGCCATAAACCGGGACTCAGGATCTCCTACGAGCAGTACTTC; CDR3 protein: CASSHKPGLRISYEQYF